Sequencing of this T cell receptor beta chain was carried out in a study of OX40 agonist ivuxolimab in advanced cancers. This clone was counted between two and nine times. Its specificity is not known. This table comes from immunoSEQ multiplex PCR, and its TCRdb copy is limited to in-frame clones, with some not included. Here the sample spans nearly 20,000 clones, 80% to 90% being singletons. Study-level results: Expanded clones tended on average to be more numerous among CD8+ T cells than CD4+. Not determined was the antigen specificity of the expanded peripheral T cells. Within 6 weeks, CD4+ and CD8+ blood T cells expanded clonally at 0.1 to 3.0 mg/kg.

Blood got drawn at baseline, again on cycle 4 day 1, and then on cycle 7 day 1. The sequence came from an adult with an advanced solid tumor such as melanoma, head and neck, liver or kidney cancer. Sequencing was performed on CD4+ or CD8+ T cells sorted from blood, taken in a trial of the OX40 agonist ivuxolimab.

The CDR3 region has the DNA TGTGCCAGCATGAGCGGGAAGGTGGAGACCGGGGAGCTGTTTTTT. Its translation is CASMSGKVETGELFF. The chain combines TRBV6-5 with TRBJ2-2, with 7 nucleotides matching TRBD2. Trimming cost V 7 bases and J 5 bases; bases outside gene matches: 10. The length of the CDR3 is 15 residues. The germline V gene has CDR1 MNHEY and CDR2 SVGAGI.